This TCR beta chain was profiled in a study of shared clonotypes between healthy human individuals. In the study's own analysis: ImmunoSEQ yielded junction-only sequences lacking quality scores, so filtering differed. Clones were read by immunoSEQ multiplex PCR, and TCRdb kept only the in-frame ones, dropping some. The V and J calls and the clone size are those of that table, but D and trimming were determined from the DNA. Among approximately 2,200,000 clones listed, about 92% were seen once. Study observations and caveats: It was anticipated that sequencing depth would influence how many clonotypes donors shared.

This clone was found a few times. Its antigen remains unidentified. The CDR3 is 13 residues long. Between the trimmed V and J ends, which lost 7 bases and 13 bases, there was a span of 20 bases. The V gene's germline CDR1 is SEHNR and CDR2 FQNEAQ (reference sequence). Selected positively for CCR7 and CD45RO-negative, naive CD8 cells excluded terminally differentiated effector memory CD45RA+ cells. Material: naive CD8+ T cells from PBMCs. The chain employs TRBV7-9 and TRBJ2-4; weak D call: TRBD1 (6 bases). The sequence was collected from a man aged 18-30 years in good health. Some clones in this sample may be carry-over from other donors' samples. CDR3 sequence reads: CASIPHWDTLQYF. CDR3 sequence (DNA): TGTGCCAGCATCCCTCATTGGGACACACTACAGTACTTC.